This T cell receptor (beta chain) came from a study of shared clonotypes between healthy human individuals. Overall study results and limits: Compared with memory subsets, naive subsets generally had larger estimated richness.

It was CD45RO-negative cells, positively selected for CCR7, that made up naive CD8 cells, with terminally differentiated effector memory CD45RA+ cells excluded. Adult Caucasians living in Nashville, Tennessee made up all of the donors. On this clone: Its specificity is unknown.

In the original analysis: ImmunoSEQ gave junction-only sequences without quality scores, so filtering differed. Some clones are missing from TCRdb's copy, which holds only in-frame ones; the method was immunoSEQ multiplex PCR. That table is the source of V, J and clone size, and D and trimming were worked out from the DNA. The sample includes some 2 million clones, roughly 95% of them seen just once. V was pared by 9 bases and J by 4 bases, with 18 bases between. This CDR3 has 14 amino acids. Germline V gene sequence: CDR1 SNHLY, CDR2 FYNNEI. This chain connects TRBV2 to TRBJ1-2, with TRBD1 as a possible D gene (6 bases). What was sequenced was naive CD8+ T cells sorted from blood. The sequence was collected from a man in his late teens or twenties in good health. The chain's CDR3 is CARAALDSLYGYTF. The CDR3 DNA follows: TGTGCCAGGGCAGCCCTGGACAGCCTCTATGGCTACACCTTC.